This is a list of T cell receptor beta chains from one sample in a study of chemoradiotherapy in HPV16-positive cancers. The table came from immunoSEQ multiplex PCR; TCRdb's copy has only in-frame clones and leaves some out. Of about 27,000 clones listed, about 94% are singletons. The sequenced sample was blood, obtained from a patient who underwent chemoradiotherapy. The receptor set was obtained from a human donor with HPV-associated anogenital cancer. Each CDR3 is given with its conserved first and last residue. The order of the fields is V gene, J gene, D gene, clone size, CDR3 DNA, CDR3 protein. The D gene is left open where the match is weak. Only some rows state a clone size, as once, few, many or a class for expanded clones.

TRBV4-3	TRBJ2-1	TRBD1	NA	TGCGCCAGCAGCCGGGGACAGGGGGATTACAATGAGCAGTTCTTC	CASSRGQGDYNEQFF
TRBV2	TRBJ1-6	NA	NA	TGTGCCAGCAATTTCCAGGGTCTAAATTCACCCCTCCACTTT	CASNFQGLNSPLHF
TRBV19	TRBJ2-1	NA	NA	TGTGCCAGTAGATTCCCAGGACCGACCTACAATGAGCAGTTCTTC	CASRFPGPTYNEQFF
TRBV5-1	TRBJ1-1	TRBD1	NA	TGCGCCAGCAGCCCGGACAGGGGTATGAACACTGAAGCTTTCTTT	CASSPDRGMNTEAFF
TRBV6-5	TRBJ1-6	NA	once	TGTGCCAGCACTGGACGGTATAATTCACCCCTCCACTTT	CASTGRYNSPLHF
TRBV28	TRBJ2-1	NA	NA	TGTGCCAGCAGTTTAACAGAGCGCTCCTACAATGAGCAGTTCTTC	CASSLTERSYNEQFF
TRBV7-2	TRBJ1-5	TRBD1	NA	TGTGCCAGCAGCTTACAGGGGGCGCAGCCCCAGCATTTT	CASSLQGAQPQHF
TRBV7-9	TRBJ1-1	NA	NA	TGTGCCAGCAGCTTAGCTTTCGTGGCGGCAGAGAACACTGAAGCTTTCTTT	CASSLAFVAAENTEAFF
TRBV4-2	TRBJ2-6	NA	NA	TGTGCCAGCAACCAAGGTGGCAGGGTCTCTGGGGCCAACGTCCTGACTTTC	CASNQGGRVSGANVLTF
TRBV4-1	TRBJ2-7	NA	NA	TGCGCCAGCAGCCAAGCGGGGGCTGGCTCCTACGAGCAGTACTTC	CASSQAGAGSYEQYF
TRBV7-8	TRBJ2-5	NA	NA	TGTGCCAGCAGCTTACCAGGTGGGGGAGAGACCCAGTACTTC	CASSLPGGGETQYF
TRBV5-4	TRBJ1-4	NA	NA	TGTGCCAGCAGCTTGGGAGGGATTGGTGAAAAACTGTTTTTT	CASSLGGIGEKLFF
TRBV7-2	TRBJ2-1	TRBD2	NA	TGTGCCAGCAGCATTAGCGGGAGCTCCTACAATGAGCAGTTCTTC	CASSISGSSYNEQFF
TRBV7-2	TRBJ2-5	NA	NA	TGTGCCAGCAGCGCGACGCAGGTCGTCGGCGAGACCCAGTACTTC	CASSATQVVGETQYF
TRBV9	TRBJ1-2	NA	once	TGTGCCAGCAGCGTAGAGGGGGTCTATGGCTACACCTTC	CASSVEGVYGYTF
TRBV5-1	TRBJ2-7	TRBD1	NA	TGCGCCAGCAGCTCCGGACAGGGAGAGGACGAGCAGTACTTC	CASSSGQGEDEQYF
TRBV6-5	TRBJ2-2	TRBD1	NA	TGTGCCAGCAGCCCGACAGGGGCGGTCACCGGGGAGCTGTTTTTT	CASSPTGAVTGELFF
TRBV5-1	TRBJ2-5	TRBD1	NA	TGCGCCAGCAGCCCTCCGACAGGGGTTGGGGAGACCCAGTACTTC	CASSPPTGVGETQYF
TRBV11-3	TRBJ1-1	NA	NA	TGTGCCAGCAGCTCGACAGGCGGCAAGAACACTGAAGCTTTCTTT	CASSSTGGKNTEAFF
TRBV4-3	TRBJ2-3	NA	NA	TGCGCCAGCAGCCAAGAAATCACAGATACGCAGTATTTT	CASSQEITDTQYF
TRBV4-2	TRBJ1-1	NA	NA	TGTGCCAGCAGCCAAGGGTGGGCTGCCGAAGCTTTCTTT	CASSQGWAAEAFF
TRBV14	TRBJ2-7	NA	NA	TGTGCCAGCAGCCATTTAAGGACCTACGAGCAGTACTTC	CASSHLRTYEQYF
TRBV19	TRBJ1-5	NA	NA	TGTGCCAGTACAGGGGTCCTGAATCAGCCCCAGCATTTT	CASTGVLNQPQHF
TRBV9	TRBJ1-4	NA	once	TGTGCCAGCTGGGTGGACCGCCGTTTT	CASWVDRRF
TRBV5-1	TRBJ2-4	NA	NA	TGCGCCAGCAGCCCGGGACAAATAGCCAAAAACATTCAGTACTTC	CASSPGQIAKNIQYF
TRBV6-6	TRBJ2-1	TRBD1	NA	TGTGCCAGCAGTTACAAAGGGACAGGTCTCAATGAGCAGTTCTTC	CASSYKGTGLNEQFF
TRBV5-4	TRBJ2-7	TRBD1	NA	TGTGCCAGCAGCTCCGGGACAGGGAACACCTACGAGCAGTACTTC	CASSSGTGNTYEQYF
TRBV6-1	TRBJ2-3	TRBD2	NA	TGTGCCAGCAAGACTAGCGAAGTGACAGATACGCAGTATTTT	CASKTSEVTDTQYF
TRBV9	TRBJ2-2	NA	few	TGTGCCAGCAGCCCGACGGAGGGGTCCTCCGGGGAGCTGTTTTTT	CASSPTEGSSGELFF
TRBV11-2	TRBJ2-7	NA	NA	TGTGCCAGCAGCTTAGCGGGAGCCCCCTACGAGCAGTACTTC	CASSLAGAPYEQYF
TRBV28	TRBJ1-2	NA	NA	TGTGCCAGCAGTTTGTGGCAGGGTTGGGGCTACACCTTC	CASSLWQGWGYTF
TRBV5-6	TRBJ1-2	NA	NA	TGTGCCAGCAGCTCCGGAACGAATGGCTACACCTTC	CASSSGTNGYTF
TRBV19	TRBJ1-2	TRBD1	NA	TGTGCCAGTAGTCGGGACAGCGTTAACTATGGCTACACCTTC	CASSRDSVNYGYTF
TRBV2	TRBJ2-1	NA	NA	TGTGCCAGCACCCCGTCCGGGGTCAGTGAGCAGTTCTTC	CASTPSGVSEQFF
TRBV9	TRBJ2-2	TRBD2	NA	TGTGCCAGCAGCGTATCCCCGACTAGCGCCTTGAACACCGGGGAGCTGTTTTTT	CASSVSPTSALNTGELFF
TRBV28	TRBJ1-2	NA	NA	TGTGCCATCACCCTTAGGAGGGGGGAGGGCTACACCTTC	CAITLRRGEGYTF
TRBV18	TRBJ2-3	NA	NA	TGTGCCAGCTCTCCCGACTGGGGAGACACGCAGTATTTT	CASSPDWGDTQYF
TRBV14	TRBJ2-7	NA	NA	TGTGCCAGCAGCCAGACAGTGTACGAGCAGTACTTC	CASSQTVYEQYF
TRBV2	TRBJ1-4	NA	NA	TGTGCCAGCAGTGATAGGGTTCCTAATGAAAAACTGTTTTTT	CASSDRVPNEKLFF
TRBV18	TRBJ2-5	NA	NA	TGTGCCAGCCACGTAACGGGCCAAGAGACCCAGTACTTC	CASHVTGQETQYF
TRBV9	TRBJ2-1	TRBD2	NA	TGTGCCAGCAGCGTAGATGGGGGAGGGCCATGGGGGAATGAGCAGTTCTTC	CASSVDGGGPWGNEQFF
TRBV19	TRBJ1-1	TRBD1	NA	TGTGCCAGTAGTATTGATGCAGGGGGCAAAGCTTTCTTT	CASSIDAGGKAFF
TRBV5-1	TRBJ2-5	NA	NA	TGCGCCAGCACCGACAATGCCGGGGAAGAGACCCAGTACTTC	CASTDNAGEETQYF
TRBV14	TRBJ2-7	NA	NA	TGTGCCAGCAGCCAAGCCCCAGCGAGAGACACACACTCCTACGAGCAGTACTTC	CASSQAPARDTHSYEQYF
TRBV7-6	TRBJ1-1	NA	once	TGTGCCAGCAGCCTTTCGGGGGGGCAGAACACTGAAGCTTTCTTT	CASSLSGGQNTEAFF
TRBV5-1	TRBJ1-1	NA	NA	TGCGCCAGCAGCTTGCCGGGGCGGAATGGTGAAGCTTTCTTT	CASSLPGRNGEAFF